A selection of T cell receptor beta chains follows, all from one sample in a study of PD-L1 blockade in urothelial cancer. Profiled with immunoSEQ multiplex PCR; TCRdb holds only in-frame clones, not every one. The sample has more than 35,000 clones; roughly four fifths are singletons. This sample comprised PBMCs, obtained around atezolizumab (anti-PD-L1) treatment. All receptors come from a man between 65 and 85 years old with urothelial cancer. CDR3s include the opening cysteine and the closing phenylalanine or tryptophan. The D gene is left open where the match is weak. Size values are once, few and many counts, or a class for expanded clones, and some rows have none.

V	size	D	J	CDR3	DNA
TRBV15	-	TRBD1	TRBJ1-5	CATSSLDRGGQPQHF	TGTGCCACCAGCAGCCTCGACAGGGGAGGACAGCCCCAGCATTTT
TRBV6-5	-	-	TRBJ2-3	CASSAGSDTQYF	TGTGCCAGCAGTGCAGGGTCAGATACGCAGTATTTT
TRBV2	-	-	TRBJ1-2	CASSITGYGYTF	TGTGCCAGCAGTATCACAGGGTATGGCTACACCTTC
TRBV7-3	once	-	TRBJ2-1	CASSLISAEQFF	TGTGCCAGCAGCTTAATAAGCGCGGAGCAGTTCTTC
TRBV2	-	TRBD1	TRBJ1-2	CASRGQQTDYGYTF	TGTGCCAGCAGGGGACAGCAAACGGACTATGGCTACACCTTC
TRBV9	-	-	TRBJ2-5	CASSVRGDSQETQYF	TGTGCCAGCAGTGTGCGGGGGGACAGCCAAGAGACCCAGTACTTC
TRBV18	-	TRBD1	TRBJ2-2	CASSPQNVGQGAGELFF	TGTGCCAGCTCACCCCAGAACGTTGGACAGGGGGCCGGGGAGCTGTTTTTT
TRBV11-3	-	-	TRBJ2-3	CASSLDQGADTQYF	TGTGCCAGCAGCTTAGATCAGGGCGCAGATACGCAGTATTTT
TRBV5-6	-	-	TRBJ1-2	CASSLGVPRAYGYTF	TGTGCCAGCAGCTTGGGGGTCCCCAGGGCCTATGGCTACACCTTC
TRBV27	once	TRBD1	TRBJ1-1	CASRVGGTDTEAFF	TGTGCCAGCAGGGTAGGGGGCACCGACACTGAAGCTTTCTTT
TRBV18	once	TRBD1	TRBJ1-1	CASSTTGAPEAFF	TGTGCCAGCTCAACGACAGGGGCCCCTGAAGCTTTCTTT
TRBV28	-	-	TRBJ1-1	CASSGGFTEAFF	TGTGCCAGCAGTGGCGGGTTCACTGAAGCTTTCTTT
TRBV2	-	-	TRBJ1-2	CASSEARGGSYGYTF	TGTGCCAGCAGTGAAGCGCGGGGGGGTTCCTATGGCTACACCTTC
TRBV21-1	few	-	TRBJ1-3	CASSTHGRGWGNTIYF	TGTGCCAGCAGCACCCACGGCAGGGGGTGGGGAAACACCATATATTTT
TRBV4-3	-	-	TRBJ1-2	CASSQESGMGNYGYTF	TGCGCCAGCAGCCAAGAATCCGGGATGGGCAACTATGGCTACACCTTC
TRBV19	-	TRBD2	TRBJ2-5	CASSISTSGRAQETQYF	TGTGCCAGTAGTATAAGTACTAGCGGGAGGGCTCAAGAGACCCAGTACTTC
TRBV6-1	-	-	TRBJ2-7	CASSEAGGRLYEQYF	TGTGCCAGCAGTGAAGCGGGGGGACGGCTCTACGAGCAGTACTTC
TRBV5-4	-	-	TRBJ1-1	CASSPGRGRDTEAFF	TGTGCCAGCAGCCCTGGGAGGGGTCGGGACACTGAAGCTTTCTTT
TRBV28	-	TRBD1	TRBJ1-1	CASSPRTGVGTEAFF	TGTGCCAGCAGTCCCCGGACAGGGGTGGGAACTGAAGCTTTCTTT
TRBV30	once	-	TRBJ2-2	CAWNLRRGPNTGELFF	TGTGCCTGGAATCTTAGAAGGGGCCCGAACACCGGGGAGCTGTTTTTT
TRBV7-8	-	TRBD2	TRBJ2-7	CASSFGRAGVHEQYF	TGTGCCAGCAGCTTCGGCAGGGCGGGGGTCCACGAGCAGTACTTC
TRBV7-3	few	-	TRBJ1-5	CASSLTAGQPQHF	TGTGCCAGCAGCTTAACGGCGGGTCAGCCCCAGCATTTT
TRBV7-2	few	TRBD2	TRBJ2-5	CASSPHGGVGETQYF	TGTGCCAGCAGCCCGCACGGGGGGGTGGGGGAGACCCAGTACTTC
TRBV6-6	-	-	TRBJ2-7	CASSSGGSSYEQYF	TGTGCCAGCAGCTCCGGTGGGAGCTCCTACGAGCAGTACTTC
TRBV19	-	-	TRBJ1-5	CASSIVGQPQHF	TGTGCCAGTAGTATTGTCGGTCAGCCCCAGCATTTT
TRBV29-1	-	TRBD1	TRBJ1-2	CSVDDRQGDPPNYGYTF	TGCAGCGTTGACGACCGACAGGGGGACCCACCTAACTATGGCTACACCTTC
TRBV7-2	-	-	TRBJ1-1	CASSLVTVNTEAFF	TGTGCCAGCAGCTTAGTAACAGTTAACACTGAAGCTTTCTTT
TRBV5-1	-	TRBD1	TRBJ2-7	CASSLGRGGPYEQYF	TGCGCCAGCAGCTTGGGAAGAGGGGGCCCCTACGAGCAGTACTTC
TRBV30	-	-	TRBJ1-4	CAWRPDIQHNEKLFF	TGTGCCTGGAGGCCCGATATACAACATAATGAAAAACTGTTTTTT
TRBV6-6	-	TRBD2	TRBJ2-1	CASSPLAGRYNEQFF	TGTGCCAGCAGCCCACTAGCGGGACGCTACAATGAGCAGTTCTTC
TRBV5-1	-	TRBD1	TRBJ2-5	CASSWGQARIETQYF	TGCGCCAGCAGCTGGGGACAGGCGAGGATAGAGACCCAGTACTTC
TRBV11-3	few	TRBD2	TRBJ2-1	CASSLGGLAGEEQFF	TGTGCCAGCAGCTTAGGGGGACTAGCGGGAGAAGAGCAGTTCTTC
TRBV19	-	-	TRBJ2-7	CASSGRSGEREQYF	TGTGCCAGTAGTGGACGTTCAGGGGAGCGCGAGCAGTACTTC